These T cell receptor beta chains were read from a single sample in a study of OX40 agonist ivuxolimab in advanced cancers. Sequencing used immunoSEQ multiplex PCR; TCRdb keeps in-frame clones, though not all of them. The sample includes about 53,000 clones, approximately 84% of them seen just once. The source material was CD4+ or CD8+ T cells sorted from blood, sampled in a trial of the OX40 agonist ivuxolimab. The receptors were sampled from an adult with an advanced solid tumor such as melanoma, head and neck, liver or kidney cancer. CDR3s include the opening cysteine and the closing phenylalanine or tryptophan. D genes are given only for firm matches. Where a row states a size, it is once, few, many or the class of an expanded clone; other rows omit it.

>large|TRBJ2-7|-|10|TRBV11-2
TGTGCCAGCGGACCCTACGAGCAGTACTTC
CASGPYEQYF
>-|TRBJ2-5|-|16|TRBV7-7
TGTGCCAGCAGCCGGGGGCTAGCCGCCACCTTAGAGACCCAGTACTTC
CASSRGLAATLETQYF
>once|TRBJ2-2|-|17|TRBV27
TGTGCCAGCAGTTCCTCTGACACCATGGGGAAACCTGGTGAGCTGTTTTTT
CASSSSDTMGKPGELFF
>-|TRBJ2-3|TRBD2|18|TRBV5-6
TGTGCCAGCAGCCTCTACCTGACTAGCGGGGGGGATACAGATACGCAGTATTTT
CASSLYLTSGGDTDTQYF
>-|TRBJ2-1|TRBD1|15|TRBV13
TGTGCCAGCAGCCAATGGACAGGGGGTGCGAATGAGCAGTTCTTC
CASSQWTGGANEQFF
>-|TRBJ1-5|TRBD1|15|TRBV6-5
TGTGCCAGCAGGGACAGGGCAACTAGCAATCAGCCCCAGCATTTT
CASRDRATSNQPQHF
>once|TRBJ1-5|-|13|TRBV6-1
TGTGCCAGCAGTGAAAGTAGACGTTCGCCCCAGCATTTT
CASSESRRSPQHF
>-|TRBJ2-5|-|14|TRBV14
TGTGCCAGCAGCCAAGTAAGCCCGGGTGAGACCCAGTACTTC
CASSQVSPGETQYF
>-|TRBJ2-5|TRBD2|15|TRBV5-1
TGCGCCAGCAGCTTGGGCGGCGGGGGAGGAGAGACCCAGTACTTC
CASSLGGGGGETQYF
>-|TRBJ1-5|-|14|TRBV11-3
TGTGCCAGCAGCTTAGTCAGGGGCAATCAGCCCCAGCATTTT
CASSLVRGNQPQHF
>few|TRBJ1-2|TRBD1|14|TRBV2
TGTGCCAGCAGCTATCAGACAGGGGGGTATGGCTACACCTTC
CASSYQTGGYGYTF
>once|TRBJ2-7|TRBD2|17|TRBV5-1
TGCGCCAGCAGCCTACAGGGCGGGAGGGCCGTAACCTACGAGCAGTACTTC
CASSLQGGRAVTYEQYF
>-|TRBJ1-5|-|15|TRBV7-8
TGTGCCAGCAGCGAAATCGTCTCAGGGAATCAGCCCCAGCATTTT
CASSEIVSGNQPQHF
>-|TRBJ1-4|TRBD1|19|TRBV30
TGTGCCTGGAGTGTACCTGGGACAGGGGGCGTTGAGGGTAGTGAAAAACTGTTTTTT
CAWSVPGTGGVEGSEKLFF
>-|TRBJ1-1|-|14|TRBV6-5
TGTGCCAGCAGCCCCGGGACGGCGGGGATGGAAGCTTTCTTT
CASSPGTAGMEAFF
>-|TRBJ2-4|-|15|TRBV5-1
TGCGCCAGCAGCTTGGGGTCGGGGGAATCATACATTCAGTACTTC
CASSLGSGESYIQYF
>-|TRBJ2-2|TRBD2|14|TRBV2
TGTGCCAGCAGTGGAAGCGGGAGTACGGGGGAGCTGTTTTTT
CASSGSGSTGELFF
>-|TRBJ2-1|-|15|TRBV11-2
TGTGCCAGCAGCTTAGTAGCGTCAACCTACAATGAGCAGTTCTTC
CASSLVASTYNEQFF
>-|TRBJ2-1|TRBD1|17|TRBV13
TGTGCCAGCAGCTTAGAGGGACAGGGGGCGCTTTACAATGAGCAGTTCTTC
CASSLEGQGALYNEQFF
>-|TRBJ2-1|TRBD2|13|TRBV6-1
TGTGCCAGCAGTAGCGGGAGCTACAATGAGCAGTTCTTC
CASSSGSYNEQFF
>once|TRBJ1-1|TRBD1|15|TRBV28
TGTGCCAGCAGTTTAGGGGGTCTCAGGGGGTCTGAAGCTTTCTTT
CASSLGGLRGSEAFF
>-|TRBJ2-1|TRBD1|15|TRBV9
TGTGCCAGCGGAACCGGACAGGGCGAGAGGAATGAGCAGTTCTTC
CASGTGQGERNEQFF
>-|TRBJ2-7|-|11|TRBV7-2
TGTGCCAGCAGCTCTGCCTACGAGCAGTACTTC
CASSSAYEQYF
>-|TRBJ2-7|TRBD1|15|TRBV2
TGTGCCAGCAGTGCTCGGACAGGAAGCTCCTACGAGCAGTACTTC
CASSARTGSSYEQYF
>-|TRBJ2-2|-|12|TRBV14
TGTGCCAGCAGCCCCGTCCCCGGGGAGCTGTTTTTT
CASSPVPGELFF
>-|TRBJ1-1|TRBD1|13|TRBV11-2
TGTGCCAGCAGCGTTGACAGGGACACTGAAGCTTTCTTT
CASSVDRDTEAFF
>-|TRBJ1-1|-|13|TRBV7-9
TGTGCCAGCAGCTTATACGGGGGAATGGTAGCTTTCTTT
CASSLYGGMVAFF
>-|TRBJ1-1|TRBD1|14|TRBV5-4
TGTGCCAGCAGCTTGAAACAGGGGCGAACTGAAGCTTTCTTT
CASSLKQGRTEAFF
>-|TRBJ2-1|-|11|TRBV11-3
TGTGCCAGCAGTCGTGACAATGAGCAGTTCTTC
CASSRDNEQFF
>-|TRBJ1-3|-|15|TRBV11-2
TGTGCCAGCAGCTTGCGGGGGGACTCTGGAAACACCATATATTTT
CASSLRGDSGNTIYF
>-|TRBJ2-7|-|14|TRBV6-1
TGTGCCAGCATTCCTGCTAGTCTTCCCTACGAGCAGTACTTC
CASIPASLPYEQYF
>-|TRBJ2-4|-|16|TRBV5-1
TGCGCCAGCAGCTTGGTTTTGGGGAGGGCCAAAAACATTCAGTACTTC
CASSLVLGRAKNIQYF
>few|TRBJ1-5|-|14|TRBV6-5
TGTGCCAGCAGTTACCCGGGGCGCAATCAGCCCCAGCATTTT
CASSYPGRNQPQHF
>-|TRBJ2-1|TRBD2|17|TRBV7-2
TGTGCCAGCAGCTTAGGTCGCGGGAGGGCCCTGTGGGGTGAGCAGTTCTTC
CASSLGRGRALWGEQFF
>-|TRBJ1-2|-|11|TRBV20-1
TGCAGTGCTAGGCAGGGCTCGGGCTACACCTTC
CSARQGSGYTF
>-|TRBJ1-1|-|15|TRBV19
TGTGCCAGTAGTCCATCGAGGGGCCTGGGCACTGAAGCTTTCTTT
CASSPSRGLGTEAFF
>-|TRBJ2-1|-|15|TRBV5-1
TGCGCCAGCAGCTTGTTGCCCTCTACCGGGAATGAGCAGTTCTTC
CASSLLPSTGNEQFF
>-|TRBJ2-7|-|13|TRBV27
TGTGCCAGCAGTCCCTCCAAGGGTCGCGAGCAGTACTTC
CASSPSKGREQYF
>-|TRBJ2-4|-|15|TRBV2
TGTGCCAGCAGTGAACTAGGACTAGCCAAAAACATTCAGTACTTC
CASSELGLAKNIQYF
>-|TRBJ1-5|-|12|TRBV19
TGTGCCAGTAGTATGAGGTCTCAGCCCCAGCATTTT
CASSMRSQPQHF
>-|TRBJ1-2|TRBD1|13|TRBV7-2
TGTGCCAGCGGGGCCTCAGGGGGCCAGGGCTACACCTTC
CASGASGGQGYTF